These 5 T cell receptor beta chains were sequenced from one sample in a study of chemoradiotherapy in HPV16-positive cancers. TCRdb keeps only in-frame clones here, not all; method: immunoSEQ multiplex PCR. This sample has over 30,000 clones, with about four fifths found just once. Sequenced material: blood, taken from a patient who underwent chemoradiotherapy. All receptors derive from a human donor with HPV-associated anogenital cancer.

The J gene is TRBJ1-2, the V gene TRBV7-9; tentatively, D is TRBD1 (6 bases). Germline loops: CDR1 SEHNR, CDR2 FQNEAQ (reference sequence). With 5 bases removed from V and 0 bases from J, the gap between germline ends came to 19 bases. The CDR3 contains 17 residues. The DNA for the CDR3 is TGTGCCAGCAGCCTGACAGGTGCCGATATGACTAACTATGGCTACACCTTC. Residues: CASSLTGADMTNYGYTF. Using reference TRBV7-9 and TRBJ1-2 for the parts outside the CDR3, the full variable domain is DTGVSQNPRHKITKRGQNVTFRCDPISEHNRLYWYRQTLGQGPEFLTYFQNEAQLEKSRLLSDRFSAERPKGSFSTLEIQRTEQGDSAMYLCASSLTGADMTNYGYTFGSGTRLTVV.

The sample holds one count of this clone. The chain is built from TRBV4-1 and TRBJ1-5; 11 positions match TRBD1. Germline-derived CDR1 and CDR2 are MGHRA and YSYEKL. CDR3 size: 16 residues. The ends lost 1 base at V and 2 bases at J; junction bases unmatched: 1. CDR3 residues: CASSQGDRGGNQPQHF. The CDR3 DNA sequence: TGCGCCAGCAGCCAAGGGGACAGGGGGGGCAATCAGCCCCAGCATTTT.

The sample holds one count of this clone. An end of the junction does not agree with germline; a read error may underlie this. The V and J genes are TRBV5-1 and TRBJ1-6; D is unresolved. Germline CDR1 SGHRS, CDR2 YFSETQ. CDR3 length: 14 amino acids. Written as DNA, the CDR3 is TGCGCCAGCAGCCCAAGCTCCTATAATTCACCCCCCCACTTT. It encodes CASSPSSYNSPPHF.

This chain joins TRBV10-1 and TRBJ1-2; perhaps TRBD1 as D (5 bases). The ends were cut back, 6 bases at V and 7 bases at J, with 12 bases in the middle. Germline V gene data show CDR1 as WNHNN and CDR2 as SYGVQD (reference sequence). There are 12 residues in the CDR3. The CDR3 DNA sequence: TGCGCCAGCAGCCAGGGATATTGTGGCTACACCTTC. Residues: CASSQGYCGYTF.

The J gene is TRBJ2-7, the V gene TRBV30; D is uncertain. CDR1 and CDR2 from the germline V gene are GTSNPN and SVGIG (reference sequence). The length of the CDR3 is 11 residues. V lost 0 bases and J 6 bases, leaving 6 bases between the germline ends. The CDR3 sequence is CAWSVQVEQYF. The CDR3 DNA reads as TGTGCCTGGAGTGTCCAGGTCGAGCAGTACTTC. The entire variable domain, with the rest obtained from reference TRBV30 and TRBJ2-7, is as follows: SQTIHQWPATLVQPVGSPLSLECTVEGTSNPNLYWYRQAAGRGLQLLFYSVGIGQISSEVPQNLSASRPQDRQFILSSKKLLLSDSGFYLCAWSVQVEQYFGPGTRLTVT.